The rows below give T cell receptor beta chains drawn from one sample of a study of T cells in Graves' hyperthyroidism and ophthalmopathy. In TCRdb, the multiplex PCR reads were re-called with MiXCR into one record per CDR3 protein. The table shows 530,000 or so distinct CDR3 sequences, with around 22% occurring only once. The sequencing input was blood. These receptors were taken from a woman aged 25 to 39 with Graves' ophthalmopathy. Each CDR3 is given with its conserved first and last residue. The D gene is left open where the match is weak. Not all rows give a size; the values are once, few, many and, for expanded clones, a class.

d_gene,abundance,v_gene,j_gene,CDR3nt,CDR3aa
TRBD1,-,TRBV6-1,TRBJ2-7,TGTGCCAGCAGCGGGACAGGGGGAGCCGAGCAGTACTTC,CASSGTGGAEQYF
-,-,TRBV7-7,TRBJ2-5,TGTGCCAGCAGTCATCCGAAAGAGACCCAGTACTTC,CASSHPKETQYF
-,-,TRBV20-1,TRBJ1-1,TGCAGTGCTAGAGGATCCGAATATGGTACTGAAGCTTTCTTT,CSARGSEYGTEAFF
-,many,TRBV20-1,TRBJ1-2,TGCAGTGCTAGAGTGTATGGGGGCGCTCCTGCCCCTAACTATGGCTACACCTTC,CSARVYGGAPAPNYGYTF
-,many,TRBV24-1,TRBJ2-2,TGTGCCACCAGCTACACCGGGGAGCTGTTTTTT,CATSYTGELFF
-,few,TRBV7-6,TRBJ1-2,TGTGCCAGCAGCGCAACCTCCGGGACAACTAACTATGGCTACACCTTC,CASSATSGTTNYGYTF
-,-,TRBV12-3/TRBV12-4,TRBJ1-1,TGTGCCAGCAGTTTAGGGACCCCGGGGCAAGCTTTCTTT,CASSLGTPGQAFF
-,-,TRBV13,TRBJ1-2,TGTGCCAGCAGCGACCGATTATGGGGCTACACCTTC,CASSDRLWGYTF
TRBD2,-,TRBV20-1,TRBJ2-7,TGCAGTGCTAGCAAACGGGGGGCCTACGAGCAGTACTTC,CSASKRGAYEQYF
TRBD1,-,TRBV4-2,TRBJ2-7,TGTGCCAGCAGTCTCACAGGGGGCGCTACGCAGTACTTC,CASSLTGGATQYF
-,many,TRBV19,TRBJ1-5,TGTGCCAGTCTGAGCCTCGGGCAGCCCCAGCATTTT,CASLSLGQPQHF
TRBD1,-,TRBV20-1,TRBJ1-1,TGCAGTGTTTCGGGACAGGGGGTCACTGAAGCTTTCTTT,CSVSGQGVTEAFF
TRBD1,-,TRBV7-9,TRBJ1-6,TGTGCCAGCAGCATGGGACAGAGAAATTCACCCCTCCACTTT,CASSMGQRNSPLHF
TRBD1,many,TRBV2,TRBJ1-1,TGTGCCAGCAGTTTTGGACAGGGGGCGACTGAAGCTTTCTTT,CASSFGQGATEAFF
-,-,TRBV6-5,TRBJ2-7,TGTGCCAGCAGTTCCACTATCGACGAGCAGTACTTC,CASSSTIDEQYF
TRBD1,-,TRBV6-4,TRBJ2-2,TGTGCCAGCAGTGACCACCAGGGACAGGGGGCAGTCGGGGAGCTGTTTTTT,CASSDHQGQGAVGELFF
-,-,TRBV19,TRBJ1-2,TGTGCCAGTACGAGGACGGAGCTCCGTGGCTACACCTTC,CASTRTELRGYTF
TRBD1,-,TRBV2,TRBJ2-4,TGTGCCAGCAGTGAGGGACAGGGGAACATTCAGTACTTC,CASSEGQGNIQYF
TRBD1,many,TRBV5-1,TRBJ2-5,TGCGCCAGCAGCTTGAGCCCGCTGGACAGGGTCGGGCGAGAGACCCAGTACTTC,CASSLSPLDRVGRETQYF
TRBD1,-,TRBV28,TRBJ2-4,TGTGCCAGCAGACGAACGGGACAGGGAAGGGCAAACATTCAGTACTTC,CASRRTGQGRANIQYF
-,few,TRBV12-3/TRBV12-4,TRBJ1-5,TGTGCCAGCAGTTTCCACAAGAGGCCCGGGGGCAATCAGCCCCAGCATTTT,CASSFHKRPGGNQPQHF
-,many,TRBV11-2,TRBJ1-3,TGTGCCAGCAGCTTAGTAGGCCTTCTTTCGGGAAACACCATATATTTT,CASSLVGLLSGNTIYF
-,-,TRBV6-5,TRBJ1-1,TGTGCCAGCAGTTACCTCATCGCGAACACTGAAGCTTTCTTT,CASSYLIANTEAFF
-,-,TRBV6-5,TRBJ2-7,TGTGCCAGCAGTTACAAGGGTTACGAGCAGTACTTC,CASSYKGYEQYF
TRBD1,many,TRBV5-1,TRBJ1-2,TGCGCCAGCAGCATACAGGGGGCAGCTAACTATGGCTACACCTTC,CASSIQGAANYGYTF
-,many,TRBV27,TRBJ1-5,TGTGCCAGCAGTTTAGGCTCGGGGGGACAGCCCCAGCATTTT,CASSLGSGGQPQHF
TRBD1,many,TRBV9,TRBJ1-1,TGTGCCAGCAGCGTAGCCCCCGGGACAGGGTCCGGAGAAGTTGAAGCTTTCTTT,CASSVAPGTGSGEVEAFF
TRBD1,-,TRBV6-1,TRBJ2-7,TGTGCCACCGGACAGGGGCGGCACGAGCAGTACTTC,CATGQGRHEQYF
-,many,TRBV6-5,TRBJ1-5,TGTGCCAGCAGTTACGGAGGATCGCAGCCCCAGCATTTT,CASSYGGSQPQHF
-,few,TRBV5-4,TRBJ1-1,TGTGCCAGCAGCTCCGGGGGGCGGACTGAAGCTTTCTTT,CASSSGGRTEAFF
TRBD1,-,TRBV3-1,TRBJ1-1,TGTGCCAGCAGCCAAGCTCCAGGGGGCAGGTCTGAAGCTTTCTTT,CASSQAPGGRSEAFF
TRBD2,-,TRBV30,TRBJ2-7,TGTGCCTGGACACACTCGAACAGACTAGCGGGGGTATACGAGCAGTACTTC,CAWTHSNRLAGVYEQYF
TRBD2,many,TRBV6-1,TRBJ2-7,TGTGCCAGCAACACGGGGGGATACCTCTCCTACGAGCAGTACTTC,CASNTGGYLSYEQYF
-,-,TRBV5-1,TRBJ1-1,TGCGCCAGCAGCACGGATTGGGGTGGCACTGAAGCTTTCTTT,CASSTDWGGTEAFF
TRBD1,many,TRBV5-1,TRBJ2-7,TGCGCCAGCAGCTTGGGCCTGACAGGGAACGAGCAGTACTTC,CASSLGLTGNEQYF
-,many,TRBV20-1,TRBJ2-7,TGCAGTGCTAGTCGGGGACCGCAGTACGAGCAGTACTTC,CSASRGPQYEQYF
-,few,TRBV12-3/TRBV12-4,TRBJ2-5,TGTGCCAGCAGTTTATGGCGGGCGGGGCAAGAGACCCAGTACTTC,CASSLWRAGQETQYF
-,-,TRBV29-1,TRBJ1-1,TGCAGCGTGTCAGACGTCACTGAAGCTTTCTTT,CSVSDVTEAFF
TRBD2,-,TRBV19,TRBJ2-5,TGTGCCAGCTCGGGAGGGCTGGTCTCGCGGTTCTACCAAGAGACCCAGTACTTC,CASSGGLVSRFYQETQYF
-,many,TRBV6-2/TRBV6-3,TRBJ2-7,TGTGCCAGCAGCTCCGGGACACCGCAGTACTTC,CASSSGTPQYF
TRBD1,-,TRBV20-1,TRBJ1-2,TGCAGTGCCGCTTCCCGGGGACAGGGATATGGCTACACCTTC,CSAASRGQGYGYTF
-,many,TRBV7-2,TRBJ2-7,TGTGCCAGCAGCTTATTTCTCGGCCTCTCCTACGAGCAGTACTTC,CASSLFLGLSYEQYF
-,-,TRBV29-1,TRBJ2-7,TGCAGCGCCCACGTTCTCCCCTACGATCAGTACTTC,CSAHVLPYDQYF
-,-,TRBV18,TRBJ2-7,TGTGCCAGCTCTCACGCTCAGGTTGTCTACGAGCAGTACTTC,CASSHAQVVYEQYF
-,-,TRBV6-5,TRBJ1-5,TGTGCCAGCAGTTACTCCTCGGTGGGCAATCAGCCCCAGCATTTT,CASSYSSVGNQPQHF
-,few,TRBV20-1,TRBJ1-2,TGCAGTGCCCAAGAACTCCGGGATAACTATGGCTACACCTTC,CSAQELRDNYGYTF